This TCR beta chain was found in a study of cytomegalovirus exposure and HLA in healthy donors. Study at large: The 550 to 800 first-cohort repertoires and the roughly 120 validation repertoires shared the same platform, a later analysis reported.

J gave up 3 bases and V 6 bases, and 7 bases lay outside the gene matches. This CDR3 has 15 amino acids. CDR1 is MNHEY, CDR2 SVGAGI, per germline. Generated by immunoSEQ multiplex PCR, the TCRdb table keeps only in-frame clones and is missing some. The sample carries 150,000 or so clones, approximately 92% recorded once. Sequenced: PBMCs. This chain connects TRBV6-5 to TRBJ2-1, with 8 bases identical to TRBD1. This TCR was sampled from a woman aged 18-29 years in good health and CMV-seronegative. Here the CDR3 DNA reads TGTGCCAGCAGCCACGCCGGGACAGGCTACAATGAGCAGTTCTTC. Translated: CASSHAGTGYNEQFF.